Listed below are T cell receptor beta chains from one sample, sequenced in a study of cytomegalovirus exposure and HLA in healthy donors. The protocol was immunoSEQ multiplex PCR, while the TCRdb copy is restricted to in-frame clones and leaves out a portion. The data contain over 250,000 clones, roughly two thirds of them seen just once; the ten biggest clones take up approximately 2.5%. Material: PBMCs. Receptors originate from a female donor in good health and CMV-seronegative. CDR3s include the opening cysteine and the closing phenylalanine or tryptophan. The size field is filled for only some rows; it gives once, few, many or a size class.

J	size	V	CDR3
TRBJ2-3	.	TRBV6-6	CASSPGLAPSTDTQYF
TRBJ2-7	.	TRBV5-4	CASSWGGSYEQYF
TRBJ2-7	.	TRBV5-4	CASSLASNRGPAEQYF
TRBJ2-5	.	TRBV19	CASSMPRTGAETQYF
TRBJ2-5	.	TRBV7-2	CASSSSGLAGVGWQETQYF
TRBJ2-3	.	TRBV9	CASSVALGTGSTDTQYF
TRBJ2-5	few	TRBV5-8	CASSSPDRGLFQETQYF
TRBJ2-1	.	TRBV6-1	CASSIPGKYNEQFF
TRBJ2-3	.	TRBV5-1	CASSLASDTQYF
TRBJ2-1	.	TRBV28	CASSLQASGIGVRNEQFF
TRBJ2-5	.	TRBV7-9	CASTSLRAADQETQYF
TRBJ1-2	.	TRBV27	CASSERPLDGYTF
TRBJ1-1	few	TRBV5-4	CASGNPGGMNTEAFF
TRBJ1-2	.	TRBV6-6	CASSYVNRDGYTF
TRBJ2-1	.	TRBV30	CAWRPQGVRVSYNEQFF
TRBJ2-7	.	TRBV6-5	CASSYGRGTYEQYF
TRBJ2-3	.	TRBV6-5	CASSRAVSGDTQYF
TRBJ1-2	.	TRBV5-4	CASSPRQGNYGYTF
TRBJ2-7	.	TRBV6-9	CASSSLATSYEQYF
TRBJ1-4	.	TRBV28	CASNPTGRGSEKLFF
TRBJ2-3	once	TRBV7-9	CASRITSGGTDTQYF
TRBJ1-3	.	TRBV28	CASDRGGGNTIYF
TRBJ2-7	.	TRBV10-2	CASIPSGRPYEQYF
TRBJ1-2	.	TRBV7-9	CASSLEVQGGLGGYTF
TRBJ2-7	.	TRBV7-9	CASRGTSGSLIYEQYF
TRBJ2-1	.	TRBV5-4	CASSLVSTSRNEQFF
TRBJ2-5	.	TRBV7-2	CASSPDRKETQYF
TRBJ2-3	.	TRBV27	CASSPRPGTSWTSTDTQYF
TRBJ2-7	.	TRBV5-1	CASSLDGRAADEQYF
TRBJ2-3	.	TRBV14	CASSRLAGVTDTQYF
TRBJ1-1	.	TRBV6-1	CASSEDPIDRLNTEAFF
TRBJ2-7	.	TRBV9	CASSSQTGPHLVEQYF
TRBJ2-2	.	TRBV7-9	CASSPPFKEPGVLFF
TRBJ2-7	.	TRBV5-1	CASSLGQGYYEQYF
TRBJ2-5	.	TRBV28	CASSGAGETQYF
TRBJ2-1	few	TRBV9	CASSVLDGLEQFF
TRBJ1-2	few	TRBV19	CASSMYGWGGEDYGYTF